This is a list of T cell receptor beta chains from one sample in a study of T-cell memory formation after mild COVID-19. TCRdb recomputed calls from the 5' RACE reads with MiXCR, one row per CDR3 protein. The table has 35,000 to 45,000 distinct CDR3 sequences, around 6.6% seen once. Sequences were obtained from PBMCs or a T cell subset sorted from them (not recorded which). All receptors derive from an adult who had mild COVID-19 (a few samples of this study predate the infection). Cell type and time point are not known. CDR3s include the opening cysteine and the closing phenylalanine or tryptophan. D genes are given only for firm matches. The listing skips clone size in some rows; elsewhere it reads once, few, many or a size class.

CDR3aa | CDR3nt | j_gene | abundance | v_gene | d_gene | len
CASSYGQGSPDTQYF | TGTGCCAGCAGCTACGGGCAGGGTTCCCCAGATACGCAGTATTTT | TRBJ2-3 | many | TRBV7-2 | - | 15
CASRIGLMNTGELFF | TGTGCCAGCAGGATCGGACTTATGAACACCGGGGAGCTGTTTTTT | TRBJ2-2 | few | TRBV5-4 | - | 15
CASSLGTGQGARQPQHF | TGTGCCAGCAGCTTAGGTACGGGACAGGGGGCTCGGCAGCCCCAGCATTTT | TRBJ1-5 | many | TRBV7-9 | TRBD1 | 17
CASSDQGVAKNIQYF | TGTGCCAGCAGTGATCAGGGGGTAGCCAAAAACATTCAGTACTTC | TRBJ2-4 | - | TRBV6-5 | TRBD1 | 15
CSVTIGGAPTDTQYF | TGCAGCGTTACAATCGGGGGGGCTCCCACAGATACGCAGTATTTT | TRBJ2-3 | - | TRBV29-1 | TRBD2 | 15
CSASNEQFF | TGCAGTGCTAGCAATGAGCAGTTCTTC | TRBJ2-1 | - | TRBV20-1 | - | 9
CASSLDTTQETQYF | TGCGCCAGCAGCTTGGATACAACTCAAGAGACCCAGTACTTC | TRBJ2-5 | - | TRBV5-1 | - | 14
CASAEGQGPPGEQFF | TGTGCTAGTGCCGAAGGACAGGGCCCTCCGGGTGAGCAGTTCTTC | TRBJ2-1 | many | TRBV12-5 | TRBD1 | 15
CASRRGTSGGPQYF | TGTGCCAGCCGTCGTGGAACTAGCGGAGGCCCACAGTATTTT | TRBJ2-3 | - | TRBV6-5 | TRBD2 | 14
CASSPPPGNTEAFF | TGTGCCAGCAGCCCTCCTCCAGGGAACACTGAAGCTTTCTTT | TRBJ1-1 | - | TRBV4-2 | - | 14
CASSLVELNTEAFF | TGCGCCAGCAGCTTGGTGGAGCTGAACACTGAAGCTTTCTTT | TRBJ1-1 | many | TRBV5-1 | - | 14
CASSSTNEQFF | TGTGCCAGCAGCTCCACCAATGAGCAGTTCTTC | TRBJ2-1 | few | TRBV7-2 | - | 11
CSARDPFGGLTNEKLFF | TGCAGTGCTAGAGATCCGTTTGGGGGGCTAACTAATGAAAAACTGTTTTTT | TRBJ1-4 | many | TRBV20-1 | - | 17